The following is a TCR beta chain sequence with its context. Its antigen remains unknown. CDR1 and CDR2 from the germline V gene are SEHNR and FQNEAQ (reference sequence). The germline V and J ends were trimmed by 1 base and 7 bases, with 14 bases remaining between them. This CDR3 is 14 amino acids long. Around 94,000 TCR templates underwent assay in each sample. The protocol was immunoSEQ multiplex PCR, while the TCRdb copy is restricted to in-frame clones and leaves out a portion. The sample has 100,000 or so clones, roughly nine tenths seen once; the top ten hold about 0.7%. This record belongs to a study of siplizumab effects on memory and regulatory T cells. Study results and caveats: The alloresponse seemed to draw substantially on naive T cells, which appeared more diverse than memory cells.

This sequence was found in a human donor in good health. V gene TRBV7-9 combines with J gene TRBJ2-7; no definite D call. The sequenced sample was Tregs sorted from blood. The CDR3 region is CASSLDLSGLEQYF. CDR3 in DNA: TGTGCCAGCAGCTTAGACCTTTCCGGGCTTGAGCAGTACTTC.